The present TCR beta chain was sequenced within a study of blood T cell repertoires in COVID-19. Study background: Material from acute and convalescent COVID-19 was sourced from the United States, Italy and Spain.

The germline V gene encodes CDR1 LNHNV and CDR2 YYDKDF (reference sequence). V lost 1 base and J 0 bases, leaving 16 bases between the germline ends. This CDR3 has 18 amino acids. Generated by immunoSEQ multiplex PCR, the TCRdb table keeps only in-frame clones and is missing some. This sample carries fewer than 250,000 clones, 84% of them seen once, and the ten largest clones take 8% to 11%. Sequenced sample: peripheral blood. This chain uses TRBV15 with TRBJ1-5; D ambiguous. The sequence derives from a woman of 80 years or more with COVID-19, enrolled during active disease. The CDR3 nucleotides read TGTGCCACCAGCAGAGGTGTCAGAAGAGGAGTTAGCAATCAGCCCCAGCATTTT. Its protein product is CATSRGVRRGVSNQPQHF.